Listed here are 26 T cell receptor beta chains from one sample, sequenced in a study of blood T cell repertoires in COVID-19. Profiling relied on immunoSEQ multiplex PCR, and the TCRdb table lists in-frame clones only, not all of them. Seen here are 200,000 or so clones, roughly 86% observed once, and the top ten hold 2.7%. Sequencing was performed on peripheral blood. The receptors derive from a woman aged 55-70 years with acute or convalescent COVID-19.

This sequence joins TRBV28 and TRBJ2-2, with 14 bases aligning to TRBD2. After removal of 4 bases from V and 7 bases from J, the junction contained 14 bases not matched to a gene. Germline V gene data show CDR1 as MDHEN and CDR2 as SYDVKM. The CDR3 sequence is 19 residues long. CDR3 region: CASSSPPGTSGRVVGELFF. The CDR3 DNA is TGTGCCAGCAGTTCCCCACCAGGGACTAGCGGGAGAGTTGTCGGGGAGCTGTTTTTT.

V and J are TRBV29-1 and TRBJ1-5, with D possibly matching TRBD1 (5 bases). The CDR3 runs to 14 residues. Germline CDR1 reads SQVTM; CDR2 reads ANQGSEA. V lost 6 bases and J lost 3, with 15 bases in between. This chain's CDR3 is CSVALGGNNQPQHF. The CDR3 bases are TGCAGCGTCGCGTTGGGGGGAAACAATCAGCCCCAGCATTTT.

The V call is TRBV3-1 (or the pseudogene TRBV3-2), the J call TRBJ2-5; D gene ambiguous. Trimming cost V 0 bases and J 4 bases, with 3 bases left between them. The CDR3 is 12 amino acids. Germline-derived CDR1 and CDR2 are LGHDT and YNNKEL (reference sequence). CDR3 residues: CASSQDRETQYF. CDR3 bases: TGTGCCAGCAGCCAAGACAGAGAGACCCAGTACTTC.

The rearrangement joins TRBV28 to TRBJ2-7; tentative D call: TRBD2 (5 bases). The CDR3 is made up of 15 amino acids. Germline loops: CDR1 MDHEN, CDR2 SYDVKM. The germline V and J ends were trimmed by 5 bases and 3 bases, with 17 bases remaining between them. CDR3 protein: CASSPSRDGLYEQYF. CDR3 sequence (DNA): TGTGCCAGCAGTCCCTCGAGGGATGGTCTCTACGAGCAGTACTTC.

The chain carries TRBV28 and TRBJ1-1; 7 bases agree with TRBD1. Losses at the gene ends were 3 bases for V and 7 bases for J; bases not matched to a gene: 8. The CDR3 is 14 residues long. Germline V gives CDR1 MDHEN, CDR2 SYDVKM. The CDR3 reads CASSFRDRAREAFF. The CDR3, as DNA: TGTGCCAGCAGTTTCCGGGACAGAGCCCGTGAAGCTTTCTTT. The variable domain in full, with the rest retrieved from reference TRBV28 and TRBJ1-1, is DVKVTQSSRYLVKRTGEKVFLECVQDMDHENMFWYRQDPGLGLRLIYFSYDVKMKEKGDIPEGYSVSREKKERFSLILESASTNQTSMYLCASSFRDRAREAFFGQGTRLTVV.

The chain links TRBV4-2 to TRBJ2-3; D unclear. Germline V CDR1 and CDR2: LGHNA, YNFKEQ. Trimming took off 2 bases at V and 1 base at J, with 10 bases between the two ends. This CDR3 region has 15 residues. CDR3 bases: TGTGCCAGCAGCCAATTGACACTCCGCACAGATACGCAGTATTTT. Translation gives CASSQLTLRTDTQYF.

This clone was counted once. The genes are TRBV9 and TRBJ1-5, with D possibly TRBD1 on 6 matching bases. CDR3 length: 18 residues. The V end lost 0 bases, the J end lost 0 bases, and 16 bases lay between the germline ends. Germline loops: CDR1 SGDLS, CDR2 YYNGEE. CDR3 amino acids: CASSVVEPGDNSNQPQHF. CDR3 nucleotide sequence: TGTGCCAGCAGCGTAGTTGAGCCAGGGGACAATAGCAATCAGCCCCAGCATTTT.

This clone showed up just once. The gene calls are TRBV24-1 and TRBJ2-4, with 8 bases identical to TRBD1. CDR1 KGHDR and CDR2 SFDVKD come from the germline V gene. The V and J ends lost 4 bases and 7 bases, in that order; junction bases with no gene match: 8. There are 15 residues in the CDR3. The CDR3 DNA sequence: TGTGCCACCAGTGACCCCGGACAGGGCCTGAACATTCAGTACTTC. It codes for CATSDPGQGLNIQYF.

For the CDR3, the DNA is TGTGCCAGCAGTCAAATACAGGGTTCCGGGGAGCTGTTTTTT. This encodes CASSQIQGSGELFF. The chain couples TRBV6-4 to TRBJ2-2; a possible D gene is TRBD1 (6 bases). V was pared by 5 bases and J by 6 bases, with 13 bases between. CDR1 is MRHNA and CDR2 is SNTAGT in the germline V gene. The CDR3 runs to 14 residues.

In its sample, this clone was seen once. The V call is TRBV3-1 (or the pseudogene TRBV3-2), the J call TRBJ2-7; D uncertain. The CDR3 contains 12 residues. The V end was cut by 6 bases, the J end by 6 bases, with 12 bases between. Germline V CDR1 and CDR2: LGHDT, YNNKEL (reference sequence). The CDR3 here is CASSQSRTEQYF. The CDR3 DNA reads TGTGCCAGCAGTCAATCTAGAACCGAGCAGTACTTC.

The gene calls are TRBV25-1 and TRBJ1-2; D unresolved. Germline V gives CDR1 MGHDK, CDR2 SYGVNS. The CDR3 contains 14 residues. Trimming took 1 base from V and 3 from J, leaving 9 bases between them. The CDR3 DNA reads TGTGCCAGCAGTGAATTTGGGAGAGACTATGGCTACACCTTC. Amino acid sequence: CASSEFGRDYGYTF.

The chain couples TRBV7-7 to TRBJ2-7; 8 bases fit TRBD2. The length of the CDR3 is 15 residues. Germline trimming cut 1 base from V and 3 bases from J; bases unmatched to any gene: 5. Germline assignment: CDR1 SSHAT and CDR2 FNYEAQ (reference sequence). CDR3 region: CASSLGGGPGYEQYF. CDR3 nucleotides: TGTGCCAGCAGCTTAGGCGGGGGGCCGGGCTACGAGCAGTACTTC.

J is TRBJ2-7 and V is TRBV6-5, with TRBD1 matching over 7 bases. V lost 6 bases to trimming and J lost 3 bases; unmatched junction nucleotides: 11. This CDR3 is built from 15 residues. Germline V gene data show CDR1 as MNHEY and CDR2 as SVGAGI. This CDR3 reads CASRSRQGLFYEQYF. CDR3 sequence (DNA): TGTGCCAGCAGAAGCCGACAGGGATTGTTCTACGAGCAGTACTTC.

This clone was recorded once. The chain links TRBV18 to TRBJ1-2; D is uncertain. CDR1 and CDR2 from the germline V gene are KGHSH and LQKENI. Trimming stripped 3 bases from V and 3 bases from J, with 8 bases between. The CDR3 consists of 13 residues. CDR3 loop: CASSPGGDYGYTF. CDR3 sequence (DNA): TGTGCCAGCTCACCCGGTGGAGACTATGGCTACACCTTC. The full variable domain, with the rest looked up from reference TRBV18 and TRBJ1-2, is NAGVMQNPRHLVRRRGQEARLRCSPMKGHSHVYWYRQLPEEGLKFMVYLQKENIIDESGMPKERFSAEFPKEGPSILRIQQVVRGDSAAYFCASSPGGDYGYTFGSGTRLTVV.

V and J are TRBV7-2 and TRBJ2-5; D perhaps matches TRBD2 (5 bases). Between the trimmed V and J ends, which lost 1 base and 5 bases, there was a span of 14 bases. The CDR3 is 15 amino acids. Germline V gene sequence: CDR1 SGHTA, CDR2 FQGNSA. In DNA form, the CDR3 reads TGTGCCAGCAGCTTAGAACCAGGCGGGCCGGAGACCCAGTACTTC. Amino acid sequence: CASSLEPGGPETQYF.

V usage is TRBV18 and J usage is TRBJ1-5; 9 nucleotides line up with TRBD1. The V gene end was trimmed by 5 bases and the J gene end by 5 bases; junction bases not matched to a gene: 10. This CDR3 has 16 residues. Germline V gene sequence: CDR1 KGHSH, CDR2 LQKENI. CDR3 bases: TGTGCCAGCTCAACCAGGGAGACAGGGGGATATCAGCCCCAGCATTTT. It encodes CASSTRETGGYQPQHF.

This sequence joins TRBV6-4 and TRBJ2-3; D remains ambiguous. The CDR3 is 14 residues long. The germline V gene encodes CDR1 MRHNA and CDR2 SNTAGT. V was pared by 1 base and J by 1 base, with 6 bases between. DNA for the CDR3: TGTGCCAGCAGTGACTTGGCGGGCACAGATACGCAGTATTTT. It codes for CASSDLAGTDTQYF.

The chain employs TRBV18 and TRBJ2-7, with 7 nucleotides matching TRBD1. With V trimmed by 3 bases and J by 3 bases, 5 bases remained unmatched. The V gene's germline CDR1 is KGHSH and CDR2 LQKENI. This CDR3 comprises 14 residues. The CDR3 DNA follows: TGTGCCAGCTCACCCCGGGGACAGTTCTACGAGCAGTACTTC. It codes for CASSPRGQFYEQYF. The variable domain in full, completed from reference TRBV18 and TRBJ2-7, reads NAGVMQNPRHLVRRRGQEARLRCSPMKGHSHVYWYRQLPEEGLKFMVYLQKENIIDESGMPKERFSAEFPKEGPSILRIQQVVRGDSAAYFCASSPRGQFYEQYFGPGTRLTVT.

In this sample, this clone turned up once. The chain has TRBV5-1 and TRBJ2-3, with 12 bases fitting TRBD2. This CDR3 has 18 residues. Germline V gives CDR1 SGHRS, CDR2 YFSETQ. The trim removed 4 bases at V and 0 bases at J, leaving 9 bases unmatched. The CDR3 region has the DNA TGCGCCAGCAGCCCGCGACTAGCGGGGGTCGCTAGCACAGATACGCAGTATTTT. Its translation: CASSPRLAGVASTDTQYF.

The chain combines TRBV5-1 with TRBJ1-4; D is perhaps TRBD1 (5 bases). Germline V gives CDR1 SGHRS, CDR2 YFSETQ. The CDR3 consists of 14 residues. V was pared by 2 bases and J by 3 bases, with 8 bases between. The CDR3 DNA follows: TGCGCCAGCAGCTTTCAAGGGGCTAATGAAAAACTGTTTTTT. As protein: CASSFQGANEKLFF.

The V call is TRBV7-9, the J call TRBJ1-1, with TRBD1 identical over 8 bases. From germline, CDR1 is SEHNR and CDR2 FQNEAQ (reference sequence). CDR3 length equals 17 residues. The J segment lost 5 bases and the V segment lost 1 base, leaving 12 bases of the junction unmatched. The DNA for the CDR3 is TGTGCCAGCAGCTTAGGCCTGGGTCCAGGGGGCATGACTGAAGCTTTCTTT. Its translation: CASSLGLGPGGMTEAFF. Drawing the rest from reference TRBV7-9 and TRBJ1-1, the complete variable domain is DTGVSQNPRHKITKRGQNVTFRCDPISEHNRLYWYRQTLGQGPEFLTYFQNEAQLEKSRLLSDRFSAERPKGSFSTLEIQRTEQGDSAMYLCASSLGLGPGGMTEAFFGQGTRLTVV.

The V and J genes are TRBV5-5 and TRBJ1-2, with D unresolved. Looked up from germline, CDR1 is SGHKS and CDR2 is YYEKEE (reference sequence). Deletions cut 0 bases from V and 8 bases from J, with 11 bases between. CDR3 length: 13 residues. Here the CDR3 reads CASSLVGGEGYTF. The CDR3 nucleotides are TGTGCCAGCAGCTTGGTAGGCGGCGAAGGCTACACCTTC.

This chain connects TRBV11-2 to TRBJ2-3, with 11 bases aligning to TRBD2. V shed 4 bases, J shed 4 bases, and the junction held 10 bases outside the gene matches. The germline V gene has CDR1 SGHAT and CDR2 FQNNGV. This CDR3 comprises 17 residues. The CDR3 reads CASSSPRLAGIPDTQYF. DNA for the CDR3: TGTGCCAGCAGCTCGCCCCGACTAGCGGGGATACCAGATACGCAGTATTTT.

Remarks on this clone: This specimen includes other DNA sequences encoding the same CDR3. The J gene is TRBJ1-5, the V gene TRBV18; TRBD1 matches at 7 bases. J was trimmed by 1 base and V by 3 bases; bases with no gene match: 3. Germline values: CDR1 KGHSH, CDR2 LQKENI. This CDR3 is 15 amino acids long. CDR3 protein: CASSPEQGSNQPQHF. CDR3 nucleotide sequence: TGTGCCAGCTCACCTGAACAGGGGAGCAATCAGCCCCAGCATTTT.

J is TRBJ1-2 and V is TRBV7-2, with D perhaps matching TRBD1 (5 bases). There are 19 residues in the CDR3. Germline V CDR1 and CDR2: SGHTA, FQGNSA. V was clipped by 0 bases and J by 4 bases, with 24 bases between them. This chain's CDR3 is CASSLASSSSDSSSYGYTF. CDR3 sequence (DNA): TGTGCCAGCAGCTTAGCTTCGTCCTCTTCCGACAGCTCATCCTATGGCTACACCTTC.

The rearrangement joins TRBV28 to TRBJ2-1, with 11 bases matching TRBD2. The CDR3 is made up of 15 amino acids. With V trimmed by 1 base and J by 9 bases, 5 bases remained unmatched. Germline loops: CDR1 MDHEN, CDR2 SYDVKM. CDR3 sequence: CASSLYGTSGPEQFF. The CDR3 nucleotides are TGTGCCAGCAGTTTATACGGGACTAGCGGACCTGAGCAGTTCTTC.